These 10 T cell receptor beta chains were all obtained from the same sample, sequenced in a study of cytomegalovirus exposure and HLA in healthy donors. PCR amplification relied on 60 Vbeta primers (plus 13 Jbeta primers). Profiled with immunoSEQ multiplex PCR; TCRdb holds only in-frame clones, not every one. The data contain around 100,000 clones, about 76% of them seen just once; the ten biggest clones take up over 4%. The material sequenced was PBMCs. The source is a woman aged 65 to 85 in good health and CMV-seropositive.

The chain links TRBV6-5 to TRBJ2-1, with D unresolved. Per the germline V gene, CDR1 is MNHEY and CDR2 is SVGAGI. The CDR3 is made up of 11 amino acids. V was shortened by 5 bases and J by 6 bases, with 5 bases between the two germline ends. CDR3 coding DNA: TGTGCCAGCAGTAAGAGCAATGAGCAGTTCTTC. Its protein is CASSKSNEQFF.

The rearrangement joins TRBV11-3 to TRBJ1-2; D is unclear. CDR1 and CDR2 from the germline V gene are SGHNT and YENEEA. V lost 1 base and J lost 1, with 4 bases in between. CDR3 length: 13 residues. The CDR3 DNA is TGTGCCAGCAGCTTAGGTCTTAACTATGGCTACACCTTC. Protein product: CASSLGLNYGYTF.

The V gene is TRBV4-2, the J gene TRBJ2-1; 14 positions match TRBD2. Losses at the gene ends were 4 bases for V and 0 bases for J; bases not matched to a gene: 17. Germline values: CDR1 LGHNA, CDR2 YNFKEQ. The CDR3 is 22 residues long. CDR3 nucleotides: TGTGCCAGCAGCCCGGGACTAGCGGGGGTTATGGGGGTCTCCTCCTCCTACAATGAGCAGTTCTTC. Its translation: CASSPGLAGVMGVSSSYNEQFF.

This chain links TRBV7-3 with TRBJ2-1; D is perhaps TRBD2 (5 bases). Germline V gene data show CDR1 as SGHTA and CDR2 as FQGTGA. The ends were cut back, 5 bases at V and 4 bases at J, with 15 bases in the middle. This CDR3 spans 15 amino acids. The CDR3 region is CASSPVSSEYNEQFF. For the CDR3, the DNA is TGTGCCAGCAGCCCGGTTAGTAGCGAGTACAATGAGCAGTTCTTC.

J is TRBJ1-2 and V is TRBV6-4, with D possibly being TRBD1 (6 bases). Trimming removed 6 bases from V and 4 bases from J, with 18 bases in between. This CDR3 is built from 15 residues. Germline CDR1 is MRHNA and CDR2 is SNTAGT. CDR3 region: CASRRETGAGYGYTF. The CDR3 nucleotides read TGTGCCAGCAGGCGAGAGACAGGCGCAGGCTATGGCTACACCTTC.

The V gene is TRBV19, the J gene TRBJ1-6; TRBD1 matches at 10 bases. V dropped 4 bases and J dropped 10; count of bases not matched to a gene: 4. The CDR3 has 14 amino acids. Germline V gene lookup returns CDR1 LNHDA and CDR2 SQIVND (reference sequence). CDR3 bases: TGTGCCAGTAGTACCCGGGACAGGGGATCACCCCTCCACTTT. Protein product: CASSTRDRGSPLHF.

The chain couples TRBV28 to TRBJ1-2, with D unclear. Trimming pared 4 bases from V and 3 bases from J, leaving 6 bases between. This CDR3 is built from 12 residues. Per germline, CDR1 MDHEN and CDR2 SYDVKM. The CDR3 DNA follows: TGTGCCAGCAGTTCGGTGGACTATGGCTACACCTTC. This codes for CASSSVDYGYTF.

The chain combines TRBV27 with TRBJ2-7, with 10 bases fitting TRBD2. With 5 bases clipped from V and 2 bases from J, the junction kept 15 bases outside the gene matches. Germline loops: CDR1 MNHEY, CDR2 SMNVEV (reference sequence). The CDR3 is 18 residues long. This chain's CDR3 is CASSPTTLSGRFPYEQYF. The CDR3 DNA follows: TGTGCCAGCAGTCCTACAACCCTTAGCGGGAGGTTCCCCTACGAGCAGTACTTC.

The chain is built from TRBV19 and TRBJ1-4; TRBD1 matches 9 bases. V lost 5 bases and J lost 11; bases outside the gene matches: 12. CDR1 is LNHDA and CDR2 is SQIVND in the germline V gene (reference sequence). The CDR3 loop spans 15 amino acids. Here the CDR3 reads CASSPLGTGQLKLFF. In DNA form, the CDR3 reads TGTGCCAGTAGTCCCTTGGGGACAGGGCAATTGAAACTGTTTTTT.

There are a few counts of this clone. The chain couples TRBV18 to TRBJ1-4; D unresolved. Trimming left V 0 bases short and J 7 bases short, with 12 bases between. Germline V lookup: CDR1 KGHSH, CDR2 LQKENI. The CDR3 length is 15 residues. CDR3 sequence reads: CASSPPSLGGEKLFF. The DNA for the CDR3 is TGTGCCAGCTCACCACCGAGTCTAGGAGGTGAAAAACTGTTTTTT.